Here is one T cell receptor beta chain with its context. Its antigen is undetermined. The record originates from a study of T cells expressing NK-cell markers. As for the study in general: Serological testing identified most of the eight sequenced donors as HCMV-seropositive and one as seronegative. Study-level findings and limits: Expanded NKG2C+ T cell clones had unclear HCMV specificity.

The CDR3 loop spans 17 amino acids. Germline loops: CDR1 SGHTA, CDR2 FQGNSA. A 5'RACE template switching approach incorporating UMIs was used to make TCR beta cDNA. TCRdb re-called the 5' RACE reads and catalogs CDR3 proteins one per entry, DNA excluded. This sample carries a few hundred thousand distinct CDR3 sequences, with over 4% going to the ten biggest clones. The source is a man aged 18-75 years in good health. J is TRBJ2-3 and V is TRBV7-2; there is no DNA to check the TCRdb D call of TRBD2. Source material: blood T cells: a sorted CD56 or NKG2C T cell subset, CD4+ or CD8+ T cells, or bulk PBMC T cells (not recorded which). The CDR3 region is CASSFDGLVSFSDTQYF. The full variable domain, its missing parts supplied by reference TRBV7-2 and TRBJ2-3, is GAGVSQSPSNKVTEKGKDVELRCDPISGHTALYWYRQSLGQGLEFLIYFQGNSAPDKSGLPSDRFSAERTGGSVSTLTIQRTQQEDSAVYLCASSFDGLVSFSDTQYFGPGTRLTVL.